This is a list of T cell receptor beta chains from one sample in a study of T cell responses to AZD1222 COVID-19 vaccine. TCRdb's copy holds only in-frame clones and misses some; the assay was immunoSEQ multiplex PCR. This sample has 58,000 or so clones; roughly 89% occur once, and the top ten carry under 8%. The sequences come from peripheral blood, collected on day 0 of AZD1222 vaccination. These receptors originate from an adult in good health. The CDR3 runs from the conserved cysteine through the conserved F or W. The order of the fields is V gene, clone size, CDR3 protein. Where a row states a size, it is once, few, many or the class of an expanded clone; other rows omit it.

>TRBV30|-
CAWSPRTGVEPQHF
>TRBV7-9|-
CASSPSPNSYEQYF
>TRBV6-6|few
CASSRSQRNTIYF
>TRBV7-2|-
CASSLELIVHGYTF
>TRBV3-1/TRBV3-2|-
CASSPIGLARDTQYF
>TRBV11-2|few
CASSLVGGRVETQYF
>TRBV30|-
CAWRWTATNEKLFF
>TRBV5-1|-
CASSLVVSGKETQYF
>TRBV4-1|-
CASSQDARAEAFF
>TRBV7-6|-
CASSPNRDSHGKLFF
>TRBV5-1|-
CASSLALGPGYTF
>TRBV7-8|-
CASSLALTGNSPLHF
>TRBV6-6|-
CASSPRSDIRVAFGPNYGYTF
>TRBV18|few
CASSYAPGTSSYNEQFF
>TRBV14|-
CASSQEHLRDSSYEQYF
>TRBV4-3|-
CASSARTGRYEQYF
>TRBV5-1|-
CASSWAGTDTQYF
>TRBV29-1|-
CSVEVGQNTGELFF
>TRBV15|-
CATSSRDRVGEQYF
>TRBV30|-
CAWSAGRVRNSNQPQHF
>TRBV11-2|-
CASSLDGRSNQPQHF
>TRBV3-1/TRBV3-2|-
CASSSSQGAWNEQFF
>TRBV5-1|-
CASSYDPGQMPGELFF
>TRBV5-1|-
CASSLGQPGNTIYF
>TRBV3-1/TRBV3-2|-
CASSQGLRGAEQYF
>TRBV2|few
CASSTTGRNEQFF
>TRBV5-1|few
CASSLNNDNSPLHF
>TRBV6-5|-
CATGLPSGNTIYF
>TRBV15|-
CATSTRGPSTDTQYF
>TRBV6-5|few
CASTPGGLNTEAFF
>TRBV14|once
CASSQDPPRDSQETQYF
>TRBV6-5|-
CASRDRVRGYTF
>TRBV30|once
CAWSVVGRGNTEAFF
>TRBV4-1|-
CASSRLLGQAEAFF
>TRBV19|-
CASSMGVRAPRQFF
>TRBV9|-
CASRRDNYGYTF
>TRBV3-1/TRBV3-2|-
CASSQSLAGEKQFF
>TRBV5-1|-
CASSSSDDGGYTF
>TRBV7-2|-
CASSSPTENTEAFF
>TRBV4-3|-
CASSQDSGGSGELFF
>TRBV6-2/TRBV6-3|-
CASSSSPTGYAGELFF
>TRBV19|-
CASSIDTVLAGSTDTQYF
>TRBV7-2|-
CASSMDRGPGNTIYF
>TRBV10-3|-
CAISEDSSNQPQHF